This T cell receptor (beta chain) was observed in a study of blood T cell repertoires in COVID-19. Produced via immunoSEQ multiplex PCR; TCRdb's table is partial and in-frame only. The sample holds under 400,000 clones, 80% to 90% seen once. CDR1 is ENHRY, CDR2 SYGVKD, per germline. This CDR3 comprises 14 residues. The germline V and J ends were trimmed by 7 bases and 0 bases, with 13 bases remaining between them. V usage is TRBV10-3 and J usage is TRBJ2-7; unclear D gene. This sequence was found in a woman in her thirties or forties with acute COVID-19. Material for sequencing was PBMCs or T cells enriched from blood (not recorded which). The CDR3 sequence is CAIKGAENSYEQYF. The CDR3 nucleotides read TGTGCCATCAAAGGTGCGGAAAACTCCTACGAGCAGTACTTC.